These T cell receptor beta chains were read from a single sample in a study of control samples from healthy donors and cancer patients. Profiled with immunoSEQ multiplex PCR; TCRdb holds only in-frame clones, not every one. The table shows roughly 400,000 clones, with 80% to 95% occurring only once. Sequenced sample: PBMCs. Source of these receptors: a man aged 40-49 years with head and neck cancer. Each CDR3 is given with its conserved first and last residue. A D gene is named only where the DNA matches it firmly. The size entry is marked missing in some rows and otherwise reads once, few, many or a size class.

clone size	J gene	V gene	D gene	CDR3 DNA	CDR3 protein
.	TRBJ1-6	TRBV19	TRBD1	TGTGCCAGTAGTATGACAGGGGGCTCCTATAATTCACCCCTCCACTTT	CASSMTGGSYNSPLHF
once	TRBJ2-7	TRBV5-4	TRBD2	TGTGCCAGCAAGAGCGGGGGGCAATACGAGCAGTACTTC	CASKSGGQYEQYF
.	TRBJ2-2	TRBV28	.	TGTGCCAGCAACCCCGGGAAGCGGCGGAACACCGGGGAGCTGTTTTTT	CASNPGKRRNTGELFF
.	TRBJ2-7	TRBV19	.	TGTGCCACTAGCCTTCAGGGATGGGGATACGAGCAGTACTTC	CATSLQGWGYEQYF
.	TRBJ1-4	TRBV24-1	.	TGTGCCACCAGTGATACCAGAGCTAATGAAAAACTGTTTTTT	CATSDTRANEKLFF
.	TRBJ1-1	TRBV11-2	.	TGTGCCAGCAGCTTCGACAGGTACGCGGAAGCTTTCTTT	CASSFDRYAEAFF
.	TRBJ1-5	TRBV7-2	.	TGTGCCAGCAGCTTAGGGACCAGCAATCAGCCCCAGCATTTT	CASSLGTSNQPQHF
.	TRBJ1-2	TRBV10-1	TRBD1	TGCGCCAGCAGTGAGTCGAACAGGGGCGGCTACACCTTC	CASSESNRGGYTF
few	TRBJ1-5	TRBV7-8	TRBD1	TGTGCCAGCAGCTTAGAAGGGGGCGGTGGCAATCAGCCCCAGCATTTT	CASSLEGGGGNQPQHF
once	TRBJ1-4	TRBV29-1	TRBD1	TGCAGCGTTGGGGACAGGGGGAACGAAAAACTGTTTTTT	CSVGDRGNEKLFF
.	TRBJ1-5	TRBV7-2	TRBD1	TGTGCCAGCCGACAGGGGTATAGCAATCAGCCCCAGCATTTT	CASRQGYSNQPQHF
.	TRBJ1-4	TRBV5-1	TRBD1	TGCGCCAGCAGCTTACAGGGGCTGTCCCTGACGGGGGAAAAACTGTTTTTT	CASSLQGLSLTGEKLFF
.	TRBJ2-2	TRBV19	TRBD2	TGTGCCAGTAGCCTAGCGGGGGGGAACACCGGGGAGCTGTTTTTT	CASSLAGGNTGELFF
.	TRBJ2-5	TRBV7-9	TRBD2	TGTGCCAGCAGCCGGGGACTAGCGGGGGGAGAGACCCAGTACTTC	CASSRGLAGGETQYF
.	TRBJ1-3	TRBV4-2	TRBD1	TGTGCCAGCAGCCAAGTATCTGGGACAGGGACAAACACCATATATTTT	CASSQVSGTGTNTIYF
once	TRBJ1-5	TRBV4-1	TRBD1	TGCGCCAGCAGCCCGGGACAGCGCGGTCAGCCCCAGCATTTT	CASSPGQRGQPQHF
.	TRBJ2-5	TRBV5-5	TRBD1	TGTGCCAGCAGCCCGACAGGGGAAGAGACCCAGTACTTC	CASSPTGEETQYF
.	TRBJ1-6	TRBV11-2	.	TGTGCCAGCAGCTTAGATAGTCCGGCGAATTCACCCCTCCACTTT	CASSLDSPANSPLHF
.	TRBJ1-1	TRBV6-5	.	TGTGCCAGCAGCCCGGGCTGGAACACTGAAGCTTTCTTT	CASSPGWNTEAFF
.	TRBJ2-7	TRBV30	.	TGTGCCTGGAGTCCCCGGGCCCTCGGCGAGCAGTACTTC	CAWSPRALGEQYF
.	TRBJ2-7	TRBV6-5	.	TGTGCCAGCAGGCGGGGAGGGGGCGCCGAGCAGTACTTC	CASRRGGGAEQYF
.	TRBJ2-5	TRBV9	.	TGTGCCAGCAGCCTAACGGCCGGGACCCAGTACTTC	CASSLTAGTQYF
once	TRBJ2-2	TRBV5-5	TRBD1	TGTGCCAGCAGCTTGACAGGGGGGTTCACCGGGGAGCTGTTTTTT	CASSLTGGFTGELFF
.	TRBJ2-7	TRBV5-4	TRBD1	TGTGCCAGCAGCTGGGACAGGGAAGGCGAGCAGTACTTC	CASSWDREGEQYF
.	TRBJ1-2	TRBV30	TRBD1	TGTGCCTGGAAAACAGGGGGCGTTAGCTATGGCTACACCTTC	CAWKTGGVSYGYTF
.	TRBJ2-5	TRBV28	.	TGTGCCAGCAGTTTGGAGCACCAAGAGACCCAGTACTTC	CASSLEHQETQYF